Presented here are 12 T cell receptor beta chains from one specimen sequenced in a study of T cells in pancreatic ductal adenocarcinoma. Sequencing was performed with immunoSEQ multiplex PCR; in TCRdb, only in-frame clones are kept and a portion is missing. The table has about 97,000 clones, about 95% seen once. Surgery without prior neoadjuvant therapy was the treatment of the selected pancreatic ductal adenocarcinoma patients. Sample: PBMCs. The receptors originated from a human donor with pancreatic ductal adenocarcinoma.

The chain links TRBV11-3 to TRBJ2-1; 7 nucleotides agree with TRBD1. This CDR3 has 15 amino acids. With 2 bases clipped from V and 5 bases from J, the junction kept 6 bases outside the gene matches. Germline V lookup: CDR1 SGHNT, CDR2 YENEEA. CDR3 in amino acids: CASSLSSGGNNEQFF. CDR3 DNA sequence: TGTGCCAGCAGCTTAAGCTCAGGGGGAAACAATGAGCAGTTCTTC.

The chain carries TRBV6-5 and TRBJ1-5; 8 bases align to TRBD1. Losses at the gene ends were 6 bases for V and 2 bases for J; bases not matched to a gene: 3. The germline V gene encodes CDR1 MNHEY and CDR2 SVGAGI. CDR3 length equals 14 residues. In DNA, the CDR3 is TGTGCCAGCAGCCCGGACAGGGGCAATCAGCCCCAGCATTTT. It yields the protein CASSPDRGNQPQHF.

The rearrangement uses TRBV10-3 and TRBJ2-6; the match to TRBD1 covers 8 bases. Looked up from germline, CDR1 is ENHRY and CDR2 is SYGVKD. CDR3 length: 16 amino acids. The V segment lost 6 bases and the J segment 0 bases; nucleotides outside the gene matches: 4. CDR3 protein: CAISRDRSSGANVLTF. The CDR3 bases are TGTGCCATCAGCCGGGACAGGAGCTCTGGGGCCAACGTCCTGACTTTC.

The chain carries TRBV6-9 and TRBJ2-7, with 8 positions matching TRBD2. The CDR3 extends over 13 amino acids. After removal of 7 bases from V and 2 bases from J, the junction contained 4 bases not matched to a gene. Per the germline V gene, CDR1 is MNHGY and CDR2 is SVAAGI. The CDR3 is CASTTGLAYEQYF. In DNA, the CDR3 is TGTGCCAGCACCACGGGACTAGCCTACGAGCAGTACTTC.

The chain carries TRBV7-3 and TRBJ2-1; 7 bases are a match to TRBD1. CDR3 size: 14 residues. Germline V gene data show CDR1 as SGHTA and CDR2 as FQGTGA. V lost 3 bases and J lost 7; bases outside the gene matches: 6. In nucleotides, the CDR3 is TGTGCCAGCAGCTTGGCCGCAGGGGGTAATGAGCAGTTCTTC. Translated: CASSLAAGGNEQFF.

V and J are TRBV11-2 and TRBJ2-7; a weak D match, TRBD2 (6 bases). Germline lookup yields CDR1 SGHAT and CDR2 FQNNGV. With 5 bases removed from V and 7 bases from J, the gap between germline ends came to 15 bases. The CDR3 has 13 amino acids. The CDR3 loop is CASSVAEMREQYF. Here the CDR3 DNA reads TGTGCCAGCAGCGTAGCGGAAATGCGGGAGCAGTACTTC.

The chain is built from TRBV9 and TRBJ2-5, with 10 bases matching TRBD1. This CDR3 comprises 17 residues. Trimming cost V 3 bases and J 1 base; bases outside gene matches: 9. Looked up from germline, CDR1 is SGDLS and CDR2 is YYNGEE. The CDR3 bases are TGTGCCAGCAGCGCGGGACAGGGGCTGAACCTCCAAGAGACCCAGTACTTC. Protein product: CASSAGQGLNLQETQYF.

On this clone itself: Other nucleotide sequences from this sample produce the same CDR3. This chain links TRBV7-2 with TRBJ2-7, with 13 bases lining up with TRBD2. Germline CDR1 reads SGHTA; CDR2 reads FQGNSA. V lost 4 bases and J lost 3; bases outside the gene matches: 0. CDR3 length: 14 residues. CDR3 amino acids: CASSWTSGSYEQYF. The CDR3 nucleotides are TGTGCCAGCAGCTGGACTAGCGGGAGCTACGAGCAGTACTTC.

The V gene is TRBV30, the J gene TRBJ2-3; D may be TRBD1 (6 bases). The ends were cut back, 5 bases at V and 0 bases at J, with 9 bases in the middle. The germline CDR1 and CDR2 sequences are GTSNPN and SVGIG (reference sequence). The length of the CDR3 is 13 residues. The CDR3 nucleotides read TGTGCCTGGGGACAGACTAGCACAGATACGCAGTATTTT. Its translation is CAWGQTSTDTQYF. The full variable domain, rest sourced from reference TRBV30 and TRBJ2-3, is SQTIHQWPATLVQPVGSPLSLECTVEGTSNPNLYWYRQAAGRGLQLLFYSVGIGQISSEVPQNLSASRPQDRQFILSSKKLLLSDSGFYLCAWGQTSTDTQYFGPGTRLTVL.

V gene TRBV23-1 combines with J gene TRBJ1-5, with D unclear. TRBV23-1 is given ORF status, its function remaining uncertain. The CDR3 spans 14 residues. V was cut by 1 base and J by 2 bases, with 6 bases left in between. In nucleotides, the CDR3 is TGCGCCAGCAGTCAATGTACACGCAATCAGCCCCAGCATTTT. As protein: CASSQCTRNQPQHF.

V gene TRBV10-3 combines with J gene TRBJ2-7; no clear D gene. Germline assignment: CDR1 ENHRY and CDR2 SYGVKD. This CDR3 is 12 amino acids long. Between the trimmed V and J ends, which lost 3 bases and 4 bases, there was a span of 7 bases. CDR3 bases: TGTGCCATCAGTGATCAGAGGTACGAGCAGTACTTC. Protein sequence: CAISDQRYEQYF.

CDR3 amino acids: CASSQEVRGREQYF. CDR3 DNA sequence: TGCGCCAGCAGCCAAGAGGTCAGGGGGAGAGAGCAGTACTTC. The V call is TRBV4-1, the J call TRBJ2-7, with 7 positions matching TRBD1. Losses at the gene ends were 0 bases for V and 7 bases for J; bases not matched to a gene: 6. The CDR3 covers 14 residues. The germline gives CDR1 MGHRA, CDR2 YSYEKL.